A single sample gave rise to the 28 T cell receptor beta chains below, sequenced in a study of cytomegalovirus exposure and HLA in healthy donors. Both 60 Vbeta primers and 13 Jbeta primers went into the PCR. Profiled with immunoSEQ multiplex PCR; TCRdb holds only in-frame clones, not every one. This sample's clone table lists 150,000 to 200,000 clones. Sequenced input: PBMCs. The receptors shown here come from a woman aged 55-75 years in good health and CMV-seronegative.

For the CDR3, the DNA is TGCAGCGTTGGACAGCTTTTAGCTAACTATGGCTACACCTTC. Translated: CSVGQLLANYGYTF. The rearrangement uses TRBV29-1 and TRBJ1-2; the D gene is possibly TRBD1 (5 bases). CDR3 length: 14 residues. Germline V gene lookup returns CDR1 SQVTM and CDR2 ANQGSEA. The V end was cut by 4 bases, the J end by 0 bases, with 12 bases between.

V gene TRBV7-9 combines with J gene TRBJ2-3, with D tentatively TRBD1 (5 bases). Germline CDR1 reads SEHNR; CDR2 reads FQNEAQ (reference sequence). CDR3 size: 14 residues. V gave up 7 bases and J gave up 0 bases, with 11 bases separating them. The CDR3 loop is CASNGAGSTDTQYF. The CDR3 DNA is TGTGCCAGCAATGGGGCAGGGAGCACAGATACGCAGTATTTT. Full variable domain (missing parts from reference TRBV7-9 and TRBJ2-3): DTGVSQNPRHKITKRGQNVTFRCDPISEHNRLYWYRQTLGQGPEFLTYFQNEAQLEKSRLLSDRFSAERPKGSFSTLEIQRTEQGDSAMYLCASNGAGSTDTQYFGPGTRLTVL.

The chain employs TRBV6-5 and TRBJ2-2; tentatively, D is TRBD1 (5 bases). Trimming left V 4 bases short and J 5 bases short, with 8 bases between. Germline CDR1 and CDR2: MNHEY and SVGAGI. The CDR3 spans 13 residues. The CDR3 loop reads CASSLQGTGELFF. The CDR3 DNA reads TGTGCCAGCAGTTTGCAGGGAACCGGGGAGCTGTTTTTT.

This chain links TRBV25-1 with TRBJ1-3; 10 bases match TRBD1. From germline, CDR1 is MGHDK and CDR2 SYGVNS. This CDR3 is built from 15 residues. The V gene end was trimmed by 6 bases and the J gene end by 2 bases; junction bases not matched to a gene: 4. The CDR3 reads CASSPGTGAGNTIYF. The CDR3 bases are TGTGCCAGCAGCCCTGGGACAGGGGCTGGAAACACCATATATTTT.

The V gene is TRBV7-6, the J gene TRBJ1-1; 10 nucleotides agree with TRBD1. The CDR3 sequence is 15 residues long. Germline V CDR1 and CDR2: SGHVS, FNYEAQ. V trimming: 3 bases; J trimming: 0 bases; junction bases outside the gene matches: 1. The CDR3 region has the DNA TGTGCCAGCAGCTTGGACAGGGGGGTGAACACTGAAGCTTTCTTT. Translating gives CASSLDRGVNTEAFF.

V usage is TRBV7-2 and J usage is TRBJ1-2, with 8 bases aligning to TRBD1. Per the germline V gene, CDR1 is SGHTA and CDR2 is FQGNSA. Trimming took 2 bases from V and 7 from J; bases not matched to a gene: 6. The CDR3 spans 14 residues. CDR3 DNA: TGTGCCAGCAGCTTAAAAGGACAGGGTCTTGGCTACACCTTC. Translation gives CASSLKGQGLGYTF.

The genes are TRBV10-2 and TRBJ2-2, with TRBD2 matching over 8 bases. Germline V gene data show CDR1 as WSHSY and CDR2 as SAAADI. This CDR3 spans 15 amino acids. Losses at the gene ends were 3 bases for V and 1 base for J; bases not matched to a gene: 1. Here the CDR3 DNA reads TGCGCCAGCAGTGAAACTAGCGGGAACACCGGGGAGCTGTTTTTT. Translation: CASSETSGNTGELFF.

The V gene is TRBV6-1, the J gene TRBJ2-5; D gene uncertain. Germline-derived CDR1 and CDR2 are MNHNS and SASEGT. The CDR3 extends over 14 amino acids. The V end was cut by 1 base, the J end by 5 bases, with 11 bases between. CDR3 residues: CASSEEWRWETQYF. The CDR3 DNA sequence: TGTGCCAGCAGTGAAGAATGGCGGTGGGAGACCCAGTACTTC.

The V and J genes are TRBV2 and TRBJ1-1; no reliable D call. Trimming removed 2 bases from V and 1 base from J, with 5 bases in between. Germline V CDR1 and CDR2: SNHLY, FYNNEI. The CDR3 runs to 13 residues. The CDR3 region is CASSERWNTEAFF. CDR3 in DNA: TGTGCCAGCAGTGAACGGTGGAACACTGAAGCTTTCTTT.

This chain uses TRBV7-9 with TRBJ1-4; D is undetermined. The germline V gene has CDR1 SEHNR and CDR2 FQNEAQ (reference sequence). Trimming removed 2 bases at V and 5 bases at J, with 12 bases between. The CDR3 is 15 amino acids. The CDR3 coding sequence is TGTGCCAGCAGCTTACAGTTAATACAGAATGAAAAACTGTTTTTT. Protein sequence: CASSLQLIQNEKLFF.

This chain connects TRBV5-1 to TRBJ2-7; 9 bases fit TRBD2. Germline trimming cut 1 base from V and 6 bases from J; bases unmatched to any gene: 8. The CDR3 totals 15 residues. Per the germline V gene, CDR1 is SGHRS and CDR2 is YFSETQ. The chain's CDR3 is CASSLRVAGEAEQYF. CDR3 DNA sequence: TGCGCCAGCAGCTTGAGGGTAGCGGGAGAAGCCGAGCAGTACTTC.

The chain employs TRBV18 and TRBJ1-2, with a possible D match to TRBD1 (6 bases). Trimming pared 4 bases from V and 3 bases from J, leaving 12 bases between. Germline CDR1 and CDR2: KGHSH and LQKENI. The CDR3 runs 14 residues. CDR3 coding DNA: TGTGCCAGCTCACTAACAGGGATAGACTATGGCTACACCTTC. Its translation: CASSLTGIDYGYTF. Together with reference TRBV18 and TRBJ1-2, the CDR3 gives the full variable domain: NAGVMQNPRHLVRRRGQEARLRCSPMKGHSHVYWYRQLPEEGLKFMVYLQKENIIDESGMPKERFSAEFPKEGPSILRIQQVVRGDSAAYFCASSLTGIDYGYTFGSGTRLTVV.

The chain recombines TRBV7-3 with TRBJ2-2; D possibly corresponds to TRBD1 (6 bases). Between the trimmed V and J ends, which lost 5 bases and 0 bases, there was a span of 7 bases. The CDR3 is made up of 14 amino acids. Germline V gene sequence: CDR1 SGHTA, CDR2 FQGTGA. CDR3 residues: CASSRQANTGELFF. The CDR3 DNA sequence: TGTGCCAGCAGCAGACAGGCGAACACCGGGGAGCTGTTTTTT.

The V and J genes are TRBV30 and TRBJ1-2, with 11 bases aligning to TRBD1. The CDR3 runs 17 residues. From germline, CDR1 is GTSNPN and CDR2 SVGIG (reference sequence). V shed 2 bases and J 2 bases; nucleotides not matched to a gene: 10. CDR3 nucleotide sequence: TGTGCCTGGAGTCCCCCCGGACAGGGGGCCTTAAACTATGGCTACACCTTC. Protein product: CAWSPPGQGALNYGYTF. Drawing the rest from reference TRBV30 and TRBJ1-2, the complete variable domain is SQTIHQWPATLVQPVGSPLSLECTVEGTSNPNLYWYRQAAGRGLQLLFYSVGIGQISSEVPQNLSASRPQDRQFILSSKKLLLSDSGFYLCAWSPPGQGALNYGYTFGSGTRLTVV.

The CDR3: CASSYATGGGGYTF. CDR3 DNA sequence: TGTGCCAGCAGCTATGCGACAGGGGGCGGTGGCTACACCTTC. The rearrangement joins TRBV7-9 to TRBJ1-2, with 10 bases that match TRBD1. V lost 4 bases and J lost 7; bases outside the gene matches: 6. Germline V gene lookup returns CDR1 SEHNR and CDR2 FQNEAQ (reference sequence). There are 14 residues in the CDR3.

This chain joins TRBV18 and TRBJ2-5, with TRBD2 identical over 7 bases. The germline gives CDR1 KGHSH, CDR2 LQKENI. This CDR3 region has 15 residues. Trimming removed 2 bases from V and 3 bases from J; junction bases left unmatched: 6. CDR3 sequence: CASSPGERGEETQYF. The DNA for the CDR3 is TGTGCCAGCTCACCAGGCGAGCGGGGAGAAGAGACCCAGTACTTC.

The chain is built from TRBV7-6 and TRBJ2-1, with a possible D match to TRBD2 (6 bases). Trimming stripped 1 base from V and 6 bases from J, with 13 bases between. Germline V gives CDR1 SGHVS, CDR2 FNYEAQ. The CDR3 has 15 residues. This CDR3 is CASSLDGVGGNEQFF. CDR3 nucleotide sequence: TGTGCCAGCAGCTTAGATGGAGTGGGGGGCAATGAGCAGTTCTTC.

The rearrangement uses TRBV6-5 and TRBJ2-5, with D maybe TRBD2 (5 bases). With the DNA end fitting TRBJ2-7 better, the J assignment may be wrong. The germline CDR1 and CDR2 sequences are MNHEY and SVGAGI. This CDR3 comprises 15 residues. This chain's CDR3 is CASSYSMSGIYEQYF. The DNA of the CDR3 is TGTGCCAGCAGTTACTCGATGTCGGGGATCTACGAGCAGTACTTC.

This rearrangement joins TRBV10-1 to TRBJ2-3; D may be TRBD1 (6 bases). V gave up 3 bases and J gave up 5 bases, with 15 bases separating them. This CDR3 region has 15 residues. Germline CDR1 WNHNN, CDR2 SYGVQD (reference sequence). CDR3 DNA sequence: TGCGCCAGCAGTGATGGCAGGGGAGAAGGAGATACGCAGTATTTT. Encoded protein: CASSDGRGEGDTQYF.

The genes are TRBV15 and TRBJ2-1, with a tentative D call TRBD1 (5 bases). Per germline, CDR1 LNHNV and CDR2 YYDKDF (reference sequence). Trimming took off 8 bases at V and 5 bases at J, with 19 bases between the two ends. This CDR3 contains 15 residues. This chain's CDR3 is CATPQVKGPHNEQFF. In DNA form, the CDR3 reads TGTGCCACCCCCCAGGTGAAGGGGCCACACAATGAGCAGTTCTTC.

The chain has TRBV2 and TRBJ2-5; 7 nucleotides align to TRBD1. The V gene's germline CDR1 is SNHLY and CDR2 FYNNEI. The CDR3 consists of 12 residues. V lost 8 bases and J lost 5; bases outside the gene matches: 5. CDR3 in DNA: TGTGCCAGCGACAGGGTTGGGGAGACCCAGTACTTC. Protein sequence: CASDRVGETQYF.

The V and J genes are TRBV19 and TRBJ1-5; D is possibly TRBD1 (6 bases). V dropped 5 bases and J dropped 1 base, with 12 bases sitting between them. This CDR3 spans 15 amino acids. Germline V gene data show CDR1 as LNHDA and CDR2 as SQIVND (reference sequence). In DNA, the CDR3 is TGTGCCAGTAGTCCCGGACAGCCGAGCAATCAGCCCCAGCATTTT. It codes for CASSPGQPSNQPQHF.

This chain links TRBV29-1 with TRBJ2-1; 8 bases match TRBD1. The CDR3 covers 13 residues. J gave up 3 bases and V 7 bases, and 5 bases lay outside the gene matches. CDR1 and CDR2 from the germline V gene are SQVTM and ANQGSEA. The CDR3 sequence is CSAHRGVYNEQFF. The CDR3 nucleotides are TGCAGCGCTCACAGGGGGGTCTACAATGAGCAGTTCTTC.

The V gene is TRBV9, the J gene TRBJ2-7; 7 bases agree with TRBD1. Germline loops: CDR1 SGDLS, CDR2 YYNGEE. V lost 5 bases to trimming and J lost 4 bases; unmatched junction nucleotides: 12. The CDR3 contains 15 residues. In nucleotides, the CDR3 is TGTGCCAGCAGTCCACAGGGGACCCCCGATTACGAGCAGTACTTC. This sequence encodes CASSPQGTPDYEQYF.

The V gene is TRBV7-6, the J gene TRBJ1-5, with D unresolved. Germline assignment: CDR1 SGHVS and CDR2 FNYEAQ. The CDR3 length is 13 residues. V was trimmed by 6 bases and J by 0 bases, leaving 6 bases between them. Here the CDR3 DNA reads TGTGCCAGCAGTCGCTATAGCAATCAGCCCCAGCATTTT. This gives the protein CASSRYSNQPQHF.

V is TRBV5-4 and J is TRBJ1-2; the D gene is possibly TRBD1 (5 bases). With 4 bases removed from V and 7 bases from J, the gap between germline ends came to 23 bases. The CDR3 is 16 residues long. Germline V gene lookup returns CDR1 SGHNT and CDR2 YYREEE (reference sequence). The CDR3 reads CASSRAGRSGDPGYTF. The CDR3 bases are TGTGCCAGCAGCCGAGCAGGGCGCAGTGGGGATCCTGGCTACACCTTC.

The V and J genes are TRBV21-1 and TRBJ2-1; the table's D call, TRBD2, has no DNA check behind it. TRBV21-1 constitutes a pseudogene. This CDR3 region has 20 residues. CDR3 residues: CASSKGRTSGRDSSYNEQFF. The CDR3 DNA is TGTGCCAGCAGCAAAGGCCGGACTAGCGGGAGGGACAGCTCCTACAATGAGCAGTTCTTC.

V and J are TRBV5-1 and TRBJ2-5; 7 bases map to TRBD2. This CDR3 spans 15 amino acids. In germline, CDR1 is SGHRS, CDR2 YFSETQ. The ends lost 3 bases at V and 6 bases at J; junction bases unmatched: 11. The CDR3 bases are TGCGCCAGCAGCTGGACTAGAGGAGGTTTACAGACCCAGTACTTC. Encoded protein: CASSWTRGGLQTQYF.